This T cell receptor beta chain comes out of a study of cytomegalovirus exposure and HLA in healthy donors. Every donor was a healthy person donating bone marrow. Though probably carrying unrecorded immune exposures, donors were nominally healthy at sampling. A multiplex PCR was run with 60 Vbeta primers and 13 Jbeta primers. TCRdb's copy holds only in-frame clones and misses some; the assay was immunoSEQ multiplex PCR. Found here are more than 75,000 clones, 70% to 75% of them singletons; the top ten hold more than 5.5%. The CDR3 is 19 residues long. On this clone: Its target is not known.

Study-wide points: It was assumed in the presence/absence analyses that sequencing depth was roughly uniform across donors.

V usage is TRBV21-1 and J usage is TRBJ1-5; the tabulated D call, TRBD1, remains unverified against the DNA. TRBV21-1 is designated a pseudogene. The clonotype comes from a woman aged 45-60 years in good health and CMV-seropositive. Input material: PBMCs. The CDR3 spells CASSSRSRDRRPSNQPQHF. Here the CDR3 DNA reads TGTGCCAGCAGCTCGCGCTCCCGGGACAGGCGGCCAAGCAATCAGCCCCAGCATTTT.